Described below is a single T cell receptor (beta chain) sequence and its context. The data originate from a study of CD4 T cells in relation to SARS-CoV-2 and coronaviruses. Before the COVID-19 pandemic, during about 2010-2018, CD4+ T cells were taken from unexposed donors. Profiling relied on immunoSEQ multiplex PCR, and the TCRdb table lists in-frame clones only, not all of them. Of about 64,000 clones in the sample, approximately 94% were seen once. The sequencing sample was made of naive CD4+ T cells from PBMCs. Subset here: naive CD4+ T cells isolated by negative enrichment. This receptor was taken from a human donor in good health.

The CDR3 DNA follows: TGTGCCAGCAGATGGGACCTGAGGAATCAGCCCCAGCATTTT. It translates to CASRWDLRNQPQHF. V is TRBV28 and J is TRBJ1-5, with D perhaps matching TRBD1 (5 bases). Trimming left V 6 bases short and J 4 bases short, with 13 bases between. In germline, CDR1 is MDHEN, CDR2 SYDVKM. This CDR3 has 14 amino acids.